The 32 T cell receptor beta chains below all came from one sample that was sequenced in a study of blood T cell repertoires in COVID-19. The method was immunoSEQ multiplex PCR; TCRdb's version includes in-frame clones alone and lacks a portion of them. This sample yields about 190,000 clones, of which roughly 77% are seen a single time; around a sixth belongs to the top ten. The sample was PBMCs or T cells enriched from blood (not recorded which). The receptors shown here come from a woman in her forties or fifties with acute COVID-19.

This clone appeared a few times. The chain combines TRBV11-2 with TRBJ2-4; 11 positions agree with TRBD2. The CDR3 has 18 amino acids. Germline V gives CDR1 SGHAT, CDR2 FQNNGV. J lost 0 bases, V lost 6 bases, and 10 bases had no gene match. The CDR3 region is CASSSLAGGRLAKNIQYF. In DNA form, the CDR3 reads TGTGCCAGCAGTTCTCTAGCGGGGGGCCGACTAGCCAAAAACATTCAGTACTTC.

The chain employs TRBV7-9 and TRBJ2-3; 12 bases agree with TRBD2. This CDR3 spans 16 amino acids. J lost 5 bases, V lost 2 bases, and 5 bases had no gene match. Per germline, CDR1 SEHNR and CDR2 FQNEAQ (reference sequence). The CDR3 DNA follows: TGTGCCAGCAGCTTACTAGCGGGGGGGCCGGGAGATACGCAGTATTTT. Translation: CASSLLAGGPGDTQYF.

This sequence joins TRBV28 and TRBJ1-5; D remains ambiguous. Deletions cut 5 bases from V and 9 bases from J, with 26 bases between. The CDR3 is 17 amino acids. The germline gives CDR1 MDHEN, CDR2 SYDVKM. The CDR3 DNA follows: TGTGCCAGCAGTACCGGGGTAGGTGGAAAAAAACGGGGGCCCCAGCATTTT. It translates to CASSTGVGGKKRGPQHF.

The V gene is TRBV5-4, the J gene TRBJ1-6, with a weak D call TRBD1 (5 bases). V lost 4 bases, J lost 7 bases, and 9 bases lay in between. This CDR3 has 13 residues. The germline V gene has CDR1 SGHNT and CDR2 YYREEE (reference sequence). The CDR3 here is CASSQDTNSPLHF. The DNA of the CDR3 is TGTGCCAGCAGCCAGGACACAAATTCACCCCTCCACTTT.

The V gene is TRBV5-1, the J gene TRBJ1-1; 8 positions match TRBD1. The CDR3 covers 15 residues. V lost 4 bases to trimming and J lost 4 bases; unmatched junction nucleotides: 9. Germline CDR1 and CDR2: SGHRS and YFSETQ. In nucleotides, the CDR3 is TGCGCCAGCAGCCCAAAGACAGGGGTGGTCACTGAAGCTTTCTTT. Translation: CASSPKTGVVTEAFF.

This clone was counted a few times. This rearrangement joins TRBV4-1 to TRBJ1-1; TRBD1 agrees at 7 bases. Germline CDR1 reads MGHRA; CDR2 reads YSYEKL. Trimming at V came to 4 bases and at J to 1 base, leaving 3 bases not matched to a gene. The CDR3 is made up of 14 amino acids. CDR3 bases: TGCGCCAGCAGCCGAAACAGGGGGAACACTGAAGCTTTCTTT. Its protein is CASSRNRGNTEAFF.

J is TRBJ1-4 and V is TRBV7-2; D ambiguous. CDR1 is SGHTA and CDR2 is FQGNSA in the germline V gene. CDR3 length equals 14 residues. The V end lost 4 bases, the J end lost 8 bases, and 14 bases lay between the germline ends. Here the CDR3 reads CASSSTLVSEKLFF. CDR3 nucleotide sequence: TGTGCCAGCAGCTCTACTTTGGTGAGCGAAAAACTGTTTTTT.

This clone was recorded a few times. The gene calls are TRBV28 and TRBJ2-1; 9 bases agree with TRBD1. Germline loops: CDR1 MDHEN, CDR2 SYDVKM. This CDR3 comprises 15 residues. With 8 bases clipped from V and 2 bases from J, the junction kept 7 bases outside the gene matches. The CDR3 protein is CASGGTGYPYNEQFF. The CDR3 DNA sequence: TGTGCCAGCGGTGGGACAGGGTATCCCTACAATGAGCAGTTCTTC. Based on the CDR3 plus reference TRBV28 and TRBJ2-1, the full variable domain is DVKVTQSSRYLVKRTGEKVFLECVQDMDHENMFWYRQDPGLGLRLIYFSYDVKMKEKGDIPEGYSVSREKKERFSLILESASTNQTSMYLCASGGTGYPYNEQFFGPGTRLTVL.

V gene TRBV18 combines with J gene TRBJ1-4, with D possibly matching TRBD1 (5 bases). Trimming stripped 3 bases from V and 5 bases from J, with 10 bases between. This CDR3 has 14 amino acids. CDR1 and CDR2 from the germline V gene are KGHSH and LQKENI. This CDR3 is CASSPQGRNEKLFF. The CDR3 DNA reads as TGTGCCAGCTCACCTCAGGGTAGAAATGAAAAACTGTTTTTT.

The rearrangement joins TRBV6-2 or TRBV6-3 to TRBJ1-2, with D hard to call. CDR3 length: 14 amino acids. Deletions cut 2 bases from V and 4 bases from J, with 11 bases between. The germline V gene has CDR1 MNHEY and CDR2 SVGEGT. The CDR3 DNA reads as TGTGCCAGCAGTTACCCGGGGATGATCTATGGCTACACCTTC. Translated, it gives CASSYPGMIYGYTF.

The chain couples TRBV27 to TRBJ2-5; TRBD2 is a possible D gene (6 bases). From germline, CDR1 is MNHEY and CDR2 SMNVEV (reference sequence). The CDR3 has 14 residues. V was pared by 5 bases and J by 4 bases, with 14 bases between. In DNA form, the CDR3 reads TGTGCCAGCAGTCTTCGGCGGGACGGAGAGACCCAGTACTTC. The encoded protein is CASSLRRDGETQYF.

V gene TRBV6-5 combines with J gene TRBJ1-6; D may be TRBD1 (6 bases). CDR3 length equals 13 residues. CDR1 is MNHEY, CDR2 SVGAGI, per germline. V lost 6 bases and J lost 9, with 12 bases in between. The CDR3, as DNA: TGTGCCAGCAGGAGACAGGCACTTTCACCCCTCCACTTT. Translating it yields CASRRQALSPLHF.

The rearrangement uses TRBV4-1 and TRBJ2-1; D remains unclear. V was trimmed by 1 base and J by 7 bases, leaving 5 bases between them. This CDR3 region has 12 residues. The V gene's germline CDR1 is MGHRA and CDR2 YSYEKL. CDR3 residues: CASSQVLNEQFF. In nucleotides, the CDR3 is TGCGCCAGCAGCCAAGTTCTAAATGAGCAGTTCTTC.

This clone was seen at least ten times. The chain is built from TRBV28 and TRBJ1-5, with TRBD1 as a possible D gene (5 bases). Germline V lookup: CDR1 MDHEN, CDR2 SYDVKM. V lost 7 bases to trimming and J lost 5 bases, with 21 bases between them. This CDR3 region has 16 residues. CDR3 region: CASTLFPRGKHQPQHF. CDR3 nucleotide sequence: TGTGCCAGCACCCTCTTCCCTCGGGGGAAGCATCAGCCCCAGCATTTT.

CDR3 sequence: CASSLVPTSGGGNEQFF. The CDR3, as DNA: TGCGCCAGCAGCTTGGTCCCGACTAGCGGGGGGGGGAATGAGCAGTTCTTC. This chain links TRBV5-1 with TRBJ2-1; 14 nucleotides line up with TRBD2. In germline, CDR1 is SGHRS, CDR2 YFSETQ. The CDR3 consists of 17 residues. V trimming: 0 bases; J trimming: 7 bases; junction bases outside the gene matches: 6.

The chain recombines TRBV19 with TRBJ1-3; weak D call: TRBD1 (6 bases). The V end lost 4 bases, the J end lost 4 bases, and 11 bases lay between the germline ends. The CDR3 spans 14 residues. Germline-derived CDR1 and CDR2 are LNHDA and SQIVND (reference sequence). The CDR3 spells CASSSGGNGNTIYF. Written as DNA, the CDR3 is TGTGCCAGTAGTAGTGGGGGCAACGGAAACACCATATATTTT. The entire variable domain, with the rest obtained from reference TRBV19 and TRBJ1-3, is as follows: DGGITQSPKYLFRKEGQNVTLSCEQNLNHDAMYWYRQDPGQGLRLIYYSQIVNDFQKGDIAEGYSVSREKKESFPLTVTSAQKNPTAFYLCASSSGGNGNTIYFGEGSWLTVV.

The CDR3 loop is CASSFNMNTEAFF. The CDR3 nucleotides are TGCGCCAGCAGCTTTAATATGAACACTGAAGCTTTCTTT. This sequence joins TRBV5-1 and TRBJ1-1; no reliable D call. Looked up from germline, CDR1 is SGHRS and CDR2 is YFSETQ. The CDR3 extends over 13 amino acids. V dropped 2 bases and J dropped 0 bases, with 5 bases sitting between them. Full variable domain (missing parts from reference TRBV5-1 and TRBJ1-1): KAGVTQTPRYLIKTRGQQVTLSCSPISGHRSVSWYQQTPGQGLQFLFEYFSETQRNKGNFPGRFSGRQFSNSRSEMNVSTLELGDSALYLCASSFNMNTEAFFGQGTRLTVV.

J is TRBJ2-4 and V is TRBV6-1; the match to TRBD1 covers 8 bases. Germline values: CDR1 MNHNS, CDR2 SASEGT. V was pared by 2 bases and J by 8 bases, with 11 bases of the junction left unmatched. The CDR3 length is 16 residues. CDR3 nucleotide sequence: TGTGCCAGCAGTGAACTCGCAGGGGGCTCTTGGGACATTCAGTACTTC. This gives the protein CASSELAGGSWDIQYF.

As concerns this clone: A much larger clonotype is one base distant, so this may be a read error. The V and J genes are TRBV7-8 and TRBJ1-1; D remains ambiguous. The germline V and J ends were trimmed by 5 bases and 4 bases, with 5 bases remaining between them. CDR1 SGHVS and CDR2 FQNEAQ come from the germline V gene. The CDR3 is 11 amino acids. The CDR3 coding sequence is TGTGCCAGCAGCCCCCGCACTGAAGCTTTCTTT. The encoded protein is CASSPRTEAFF.

The gene calls are TRBV5-1 and TRBJ1-4; possibly TRBD1 for D (6 bases). V lost 1 base and J 8 bases, leaving 12 bases between the germline ends. Germline CDR1 SGHRS, CDR2 YFSETQ. The CDR3 contains 14 residues. The CDR3 DNA is TGCGCCAGCAGCTTGACAGGGCAGGGCGAAAAACTGTTTTTT. It yields the protein CASSLTGQGEKLFF.

This rearrangement joins TRBV7-2 to TRBJ2-3; 7 bases line up with TRBD1. Germline CDR1 SGHTA, CDR2 FQGNSA. The CDR3 length is 14 residues. With 1 base clipped from V and 5 bases from J, the junction kept 3 bases outside the gene matches. CDR3 sequence: CASSLGPGGDTQYF. For the CDR3, the DNA is TGTGCCAGCAGCTTAGGTCCAGGGGGAGATACGCAGTATTTT.

The rearrangement joins TRBV7-2 to TRBJ2-3, with TRBD2 as a possible D gene (6 bases). The CDR3 extends over 16 amino acids. The V gene's germline CDR1 is SGHTA and CDR2 FQGNSA. V shed 0 bases and J shed 2 bases, with 12 bases lying between them. The CDR3 DNA reads as TGTGCCAGCAGCTTAGCGGGCGGGGTATACACAGATACGCAGTATTTT. Amino acid sequence: CASSLAGGVYTDTQYF.

This chain links TRBV9 with TRBJ1-2; 7 bases fit TRBD1. Germline V lookup: CDR1 SGDLS, CDR2 YYNGEE. The CDR3 consists of 17 residues. Germline trimming cut 2 bases from V and 4 bases from J; bases unmatched to any gene: 14. CDR3 coding DNA: TGTGCCAGCAGCGTGGGGACGAGGGGGCGCGTCGCCTATGGCTACACCTTC. It yields the protein CASSVGTRGRVAYGYTF.

This clone was recorded a few times. The chain links TRBV7-2 to TRBJ2-5; tentatively, D is TRBD1 (5 bases). The ends were cut back, 5 bases at V and 2 bases at J, with 15 bases in the middle. Germline assignment: CDR1 SGHTA and CDR2 FQGNSA. The CDR3 totals 15 residues. CDR3 sequence: CASSPRRGFQETQYF. CDR3 coding DNA: TGTGCCAGCAGCCCCCGAAGGGGTTTTCAAGAGACCCAGTACTTC.

V gene TRBV10-3 combines with J gene TRBJ1-5; 7 nucleotides match TRBD1. The CDR3 contains 13 residues. V trimming: 7 bases; J trimming: 5 bases; junction bases outside the gene matches: 5. Germline V gene data show CDR1 as ENHRY and CDR2 as SYGVKD. CDR3 protein: CAITGGTDQPQHF. The CDR3, as DNA: TGTGCCATCACAGGGGGGACAGATCAGCCCCAGCATTTT.

The V gene is TRBV7-9, the J gene TRBJ1-2; D may be TRBD1 (6 bases). Germline CDR1 SEHNR, CDR2 FQNEAQ (reference sequence). Trimming removed 0 bases at V and 5 bases at J, with 10 bases between. This CDR3 has 14 amino acids. This chain's CDR3 is CASSLATGFYGYTF. CDR3 coding DNA: TGTGCCAGCAGCTTAGCTACAGGGTTTTATGGCTACACCTTC.

The rearrangement links TRBV6-5 to TRBJ1-2, with 7 bases lining up with TRBD1. CDR3 length: 15 residues. V was clipped by 6 bases and J by 8 bases; unmatched bases: 15. Germline CDR1 is MNHEY and CDR2 is SVGAGI. CDR3 coding DNA: TGTGCCAGCAGCCAACCGGACAGGCTCCTATGGGGCTACACCTTC. Its protein is CASSQPDRLLWGYTF.

The V and J genes are TRBV7-9 and TRBJ1-5; weak D call: TRBD1 (5 bases). The CDR3 is made up of 17 amino acids. V lost 0 bases, J lost 0 bases, and 12 bases lay in between. CDR1 and CDR2 (germline): SEHNR, FQNEAQ (reference sequence). CDR3 in DNA: TGTGCCAGCAGCTTAGCCTACGGGGGTTATAGCAATCAGCCCCAGCATTTT. Translated, it gives CASSLAYGGYSNQPQHF.

V usage is TRBV5-1 and J usage is TRBJ2-3; 10 bases are a match to TRBD2. The CDR3 sequence is 16 residues long. CDR1 is SGHRS and CDR2 is YFSETQ in the germline V gene. V gave up 3 bases and J gave up 1 base; unmatched junction bases: 5. The CDR3 DNA follows: TGCGCCAGCAGCTCATACCTAGCGGGGGGCACAGATACGCAGTATTTT. It yields the protein CASSSYLAGGTDTQYF.

The chain uses TRBV3-1 (or the pseudogene TRBV3-2) and TRBJ2-5, with 8 bases matching TRBD2. This CDR3 region has 13 residues. Germline CDR1 LGHDT, CDR2 YNNKEL (reference sequence). Unmatched junction bases numbered 0, after V lost 1 base and J lost 5 bases. The DNA for the CDR3 is TGTGCCAGCAGCCAAGCGGGGGGGGAGACCCAGTACTTC. It codes for CASSQAGGETQYF.

This chain links TRBV12-3 or TRBV12-4 with TRBJ1-2; D remains ambiguous. The CDR3 is made up of 13 amino acids. V was pared by 2 bases and J by 4 bases, with 8 bases between. Here the CDR3 DNA reads TGTGCCAGCAGTTTATTGGGCCCCTATGGCTACACCTTC. Protein product: CASSLLGPYGYTF.

This clone was found many times. This chain connects TRBV6-1 to TRBJ2-5; 8 nucleotides agree with TRBD1. CDR1 is MNHNS and CDR2 is SASEGT in the germline V gene. The CDR3 has 14 residues. V was pared by 3 bases and J by 5 bases, with 5 bases of the junction left unmatched. Here the CDR3 DNA reads TGTGCCAGCAGTGAGCAGGGGGCTGGGGAGACCCAGTACTTC. Protein product: CASSEQGAGETQYF.